The rows below give T cell receptor beta chains drawn from one sample of a study of blood T cell repertoires in COVID-19. Assay: immunoSEQ multiplex PCR; the TCRdb copy retains only in-frame clones and omits some. The table records tens of thousands of clones, around 70% of them present only once. The material sequenced was peripheral blood. The receptors come from a woman in her seventies with COVID-19, enrolled during active disease. CDR3s include the opening cysteine and the closing phenylalanine or tryptophan. Each record gives: V gene, D gene, clone size, J gene, CDR3 protein, CDR3 DNA. The D gene is left open where the match is weak. A clone size is listed for some rows: how often the clone was seen (once, few, many), or a class if it is expanded.

v_call: TRBV21-1
d_call: NA
clone_size: NA
j_call: TRBJ2-2
cdr3_aa: CASNSKAGGSGELFF
cdr3_nt: TGTGCCAGCAACTCTAAAGCAGGGGGGAGCGGGGAGCTGTTTTTT

v_call: TRBV5-1
d_call: TRBD1
clone_size: NA
j_call: TRBJ1-3
cdr3_aa: CASSPGQAGNTIYF
cdr3_nt: TGCGCCAGCAGCCCCGGACAGGCTGGAAACACCATATATTTT

v_call: TRBV7-6
d_call: NA
clone_size: NA
j_call: TRBJ2-1
cdr3_aa: CASSLGGRTYNEQFF
cdr3_nt: TGTGCCAGCAGCTTAGGCGGGCGAACCTACAATGAGCAGTTCTTC

v_call: TRBV11-2
d_call: TRBD2
clone_size: NA
j_call: TRBJ2-5
cdr3_aa: CASSLGGTSRAQYF
cdr3_nt: TGTGCCAGCAGCTTAGGTGGGACTAGCAGGGCCCAGTACTTC

v_call: TRBV5-6
d_call: TRBD1
clone_size: few
j_call: TRBJ1-2
cdr3_aa: CASSFGPDRAGDGYTF
cdr3_nt: TGTGCCAGCAGCTTCGGGCCAGACAGGGCAGGAGATGGCTACACCTTC

v_call: TRBV11-1
d_call: NA
clone_size: NA
j_call: TRBJ2-1
cdr3_aa: CASSPGGVSYNEQFF
cdr3_nt: TGTGCCAGCAGCCCCGGCGGGGTATCCTACAATGAGCAGTTCTTC

v_call: TRBV6-1
d_call: TRBD2
clone_size: once
j_call: TRBJ2-1
cdr3_aa: CASSGRRLAGDNEQFF
cdr3_nt: TGTGCCAGCAGTGGCCGAAGACTAGCGGGTGACAATGAGCAGTTCTTC

v_call: TRBV29-1
d_call: NA
clone_size: NA
j_call: TRBJ2-7
cdr3_aa: CSVGLTAYEQYF
cdr3_nt: TGCAGCGTTGGACTGACAGCCTACGAGCAGTACTTC

v_call: TRBV9
d_call: NA
clone_size: NA
j_call: TRBJ2-5
cdr3_aa: CASSAGGVQETQYF
cdr3_nt: TGTGCCAGCAGCGCCGGCGGGGTCCAAGAGACCCAGTACTTC

v_call: TRBV15
d_call: NA
clone_size: NA
j_call: TRBJ2-7
cdr3_aa: CATSRAGSLYEQYF
cdr3_nt: TGTGCCACCAGCAGAGCGGGTTCTCTATACGAGCAGTACTTC

v_call: TRBV7-6
d_call: NA
clone_size: NA
j_call: TRBJ1-6
cdr3_aa: CASSPAGARSSYNSPLHF
cdr3_nt: TGTGCCAGCAGCCCCGCGGGAGCGCGTAGCTCCTATAATTCACCCCTCCACTTT

v_call: TRBV21-1
d_call: NA
clone_size: NA
j_call: TRBJ2-5
cdr3_aa: CASSSKFWRTVQETQYF
cdr3_nt: TGTGCCAGCAGCTCCAAGTTTTGGAGGACAGTCCAAGAGACCCAGTACTTC

v_call: TRBV18
d_call: TRBD2
clone_size: NA
j_call: TRBJ2-1
cdr3_aa: CASSPPATGPLAGGHAEDNNEQFF
cdr3_nt: TGTGCCAGCTCACCGCCCGCGACGGGACCCTTAGCGGGGGGGCACGCGGAGGATAACAATGAGCAGTTCTTC

v_call: TRBV2
d_call: TRBD1
clone_size: NA
j_call: TRBJ1-3
cdr3_aa: CASSAGQLFSGNTIYF
cdr3_nt: TGTGCCAGCAGTGCGGGACAGCTTTTCTCTGGAAACACCATATATTTT

v_call: TRBV6-2/TRBV6-3
d_call: NA
clone_size: few
j_call: TRBJ1-6
cdr3_aa: CASSYWRGDSPLHF
cdr3_nt: TGTGCCAGCAGTTACTGGAGGGGTGATTCACCCCTCCACTTT

v_call: TRBV6-2/TRBV6-3
d_call: TRBD1
clone_size: once
j_call: TRBJ2-1
cdr3_aa: CASSYSPGQGVDFFYNEQFF
cdr3_nt: TGTGCCAGCAGTTACTCCCCGGGACAGGGAGTCGATTTCTTCTACAATGAGCAGTTCTTC

v_call: TRBV6-5
d_call: NA
clone_size: once
j_call: TRBJ1-4
cdr3_aa: CASSYSGAEKLFF
cdr3_nt: TGTGCCAGCAGTTACTCAGGGGCTGAAAAACTGTTTTTT

v_call: TRBV5-4
d_call: TRBD2
clone_size: NA
j_call: TRBJ2-1
cdr3_aa: CASSPGEERGLSSYNEQFF
cdr3_nt: TGTGCCAGCAGCCCGGGGGAGGAGCGGGGGCTAAGCTCCTACAATGAGCAGTTCTTC

v_call: TRBV29-1
d_call: NA
clone_size: NA
j_call: TRBJ1-4
cdr3_aa: CSVEDGLGANEKLFF
cdr3_nt: TGCAGCGTTGAAGATGGCCTGGGGGCGAACGAAAAACTGTTTTTT

v_call: TRBV6-5
d_call: TRBD1
clone_size: NA
j_call: TRBJ1-1
cdr3_aa: CASRAGQGNTEAFF
cdr3_nt: TGTGCCAGCAGAGCGGGACAGGGGAACACTGAAGCTTTCTTT

v_call: TRBV19
d_call: TRBD1
clone_size: NA
j_call: TRBJ2-2
cdr3_aa: CASSIDRGQFTGELFF
cdr3_nt: TGTGCCAGTAGTATAGATCGGGGACAGTTTACCGGGGAGCTGTTTTTT

v_call: TRBV15
d_call: NA
clone_size: few
j_call: TRBJ2-2
cdr3_aa: CATSRDPVRNTGELFF
cdr3_nt: TGTGCCACCAGCAGAGATCCAGTAAGGAACACCGGGGAGCTGTTTTTT

v_call: TRBV19
d_call: TRBD1
clone_size: NA
j_call: TRBJ1-5
cdr3_aa: CASRISPGTGNQPQHF
cdr3_nt: TGTGCCAGTAGGATCTCCCCCGGGACAGGCAATCAGCCCCAGCATTTT

v_call: TRBV11-3
d_call: TRBD1
clone_size: NA
j_call: TRBJ2-5
cdr3_aa: CASSSPDRGETQYF
cdr3_nt: TGTGCCAGCAGCTCCCCGGACAGGGGAGAGACCCAGTACTTC

v_call: TRBV5-6
d_call: NA
clone_size: NA
j_call: TRBJ1-2
cdr3_aa: CASSGGGGGSYGYTF
cdr3_nt: TGTGCCAGCAGCGGTGGTGGGGGCGGGAGCTATGGCTACACCTTC

v_call: TRBV2
d_call: TRBD1
clone_size: once
j_call: TRBJ2-1
cdr3_aa: CAAGTANNEQFF
cdr3_nt: TGTGCCGCCGGGACAGCTAACAATGAGCAGTTCTTC

v_call: TRBV5-1
d_call: TRBD1
clone_size: NA
j_call: TRBJ1-1
cdr3_aa: CASSSQGDTEAFF
cdr3_nt: TGCGCCAGCAGCTCACAGGGGGACACTGAAGCTTTCTTT

v_call: TRBV4-2
d_call: TRBD1
clone_size: NA
j_call: TRBJ1-4
cdr3_aa: CASSPQTGRDEKLFF
cdr3_nt: TGTGCCAGCAGCCCCCAGACAGGGCGGGATGAAAAACTGTTTTTT

v_call: TRBV14
d_call: TRBD2
clone_size: NA
j_call: TRBJ2-3
cdr3_aa: CASSLRLAGAGDTQYF
cdr3_nt: TGTGCCAGCAGCCTCCGACTAGCGGGAGCGGGAGATACGCAGTATTTT

v_call: TRBV9
d_call: NA
clone_size: NA
j_call: TRBJ2-1
cdr3_aa: CASARGFF
cdr3_nt: TGTGCCAGCGCCCGGGGGTTCTTC

v_call: TRBV19
d_call: TRBD2
clone_size: NA
j_call: TRBJ2-2
cdr3_aa: CASSPGGGRLFF
cdr3_nt: TGTGCCAGTAGCCCGGGGGGTGGGAGGCTGTTTTTT

v_call: TRBV9
d_call: NA
clone_size: NA
j_call: TRBJ2-2
cdr3_aa: CASSNAPFNTGELFF
cdr3_nt: TGTGCCAGCAGCAATGCGCCTTTCAACACCGGGGAGCTGTTTTTT

v_call: TRBV7-2
d_call: TRBD1
clone_size: few
j_call: TRBJ2-1
cdr3_aa: CASSRDRGVNEQFF
cdr3_nt: TGTGCCAGCAGCCGCGACAGGGGAGTCAATGAGCAGTTCTTC

v_call: TRBV29-1
d_call: TRBD1
clone_size: NA
j_call: TRBJ2-1
cdr3_aa: CSIRTGEEFF
cdr3_nt: TGCAGCATCCGGACAGGGGAAGAGTTCTTC

v_call: TRBV5-1
d_call: TRBD2
clone_size: NA
j_call: TRBJ2-3
cdr3_aa: CASSSGLAGSSTDTQYF
cdr3_nt: TGCGCCAGCAGCTCCGGACTAGCGGGGAGTTCCACAGATACGCAGTATTTT

v_call: TRBV4-3
d_call: TRBD1
clone_size: NA
j_call: TRBJ2-4
cdr3_aa: CASSQNRGTKNIQYF
cdr3_nt: TGCGCCAGCAGCCAGAACAGGGGAACCAAAAACATTCAGTACTTC

v_call: TRBV24-1
d_call: NA
clone_size: NA
j_call: TRBJ2-4
cdr3_aa: CATSHGWNDIQYF
cdr3_nt: TGTGCCACCAGCCACGGGTGGAATGACATTCAGTACTTC

v_call: TRBV6-6
d_call: NA
clone_size: NA
j_call: TRBJ2-1
cdr3_aa: CASSTPGSGNEQFF
cdr3_nt: TGTGCCAGCAGCACCCCGGGTAGCGGCAATGAGCAGTTCTTC

v_call: TRBV6-2/TRBV6-3
d_call: NA
clone_size: NA
j_call: TRBJ1-1
cdr3_aa: CASSTGFMGTEAFF
cdr3_nt: TGTGCCAGCAGTACAGGGTTTATGGGCACTGAAGCTTTCTTT

v_call: TRBV5-4
d_call: TRBD2
clone_size: NA
j_call: TRBJ2-2
cdr3_aa: CASSLTSGSTGELFF
cdr3_nt: TGTGCCAGCAGCCTGACTAGCGGGTCCACCGGGGAGCTGTTTTTT

v_call: TRBV19
d_call: NA
clone_size: NA
j_call: TRBJ1-2
cdr3_aa: CASTSRAGGLNYGYTF
cdr3_nt: TGTGCCAGTACCTCCCGTGCGGGGGGTCTTAACTATGGCTACACCTTC

v_call: TRBV7-2
d_call: NA
clone_size: NA
j_call: TRBJ1-1
cdr3_aa: CASSLSRRETFF
cdr3_nt: TGTGCCAGCAGCTTATCGAGAAGGGAGACTTTCTTT

v_call: TRBV9
d_call: NA
clone_size: NA
j_call: TRBJ1-3
cdr3_aa: CASSVEARMGRGRNTIYF
cdr3_nt: TGTGCCAGCAGCGTAGAAGCACGAATGGGCAGGGGAAGAAACACCATATATTTT

v_call: TRBV5-1
d_call: TRBD1
clone_size: NA
j_call: TRBJ2-5
cdr3_aa: CASSPIGGEGETQYF
cdr3_nt: TGCGCCAGCAGCCCCATAGGGGGCGAGGGAGAGACCCAGTACTTC

v_call: TRBV6-1
d_call: NA
clone_size: once
j_call: TRBJ2-3
cdr3_aa: CASSEAPADTQYF
cdr3_nt: TGTGCCAGCAGTGAAGCCCCAGCAGATACGCAGTATTTT

v_call: TRBV29-1
d_call: TRBD2
clone_size: NA
j_call: TRBJ2-1
cdr3_aa: CSVERLAGRDNEQFF
cdr3_nt: TGCAGCGTTGAACGTCTAGCGGGGAGGGATAATGAGCAGTTCTTC

v_call: TRBV7-3
d_call: NA
clone_size: NA
j_call: TRBJ2-3
cdr3_aa: CASSPSAFTDTQYF
cdr3_nt: TGTGCCAGCAGTCCTAGCGCCTTCACAGATACGCAGTATTTT

v_call: TRBV3-1/TRBV3-2
d_call: NA
clone_size: few
j_call: TRBJ1-1
cdr3_aa: CASSQVDRNTEAFF
cdr3_nt: TGTGCCAGCAGCCAAGTGGACAGGAACACTGAAGCTTTCTTT